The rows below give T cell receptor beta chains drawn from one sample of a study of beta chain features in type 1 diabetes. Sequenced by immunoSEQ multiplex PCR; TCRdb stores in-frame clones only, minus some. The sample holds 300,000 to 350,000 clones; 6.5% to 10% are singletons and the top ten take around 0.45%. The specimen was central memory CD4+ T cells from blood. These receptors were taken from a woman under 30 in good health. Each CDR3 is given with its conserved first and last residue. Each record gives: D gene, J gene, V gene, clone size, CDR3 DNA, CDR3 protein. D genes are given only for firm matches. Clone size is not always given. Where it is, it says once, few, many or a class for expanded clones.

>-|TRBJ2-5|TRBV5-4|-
TGTGCCAGCAGGCCTACCCCTCAGGACGGAGAGACCCAGTACTTC
CASRPTPQDGETQYF
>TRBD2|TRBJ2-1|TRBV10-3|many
TGTGCCATCAGCCCGGGACTAGCGAAGAATGAGCAGTTCTTC
CAISPGLAKNEQFF
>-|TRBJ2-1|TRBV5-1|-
TGCGCCAGCAGCTTGGTAGCCGCTCGGTACAATGAGCAGTTCTTC
CASSLVAARYNEQFF
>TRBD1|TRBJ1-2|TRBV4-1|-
TGCGCCAGCAGCCGGGACAGCTCGTTCTATGGCTACACCTTC
CASSRDSSFYGYTF
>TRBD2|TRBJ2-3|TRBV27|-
TGTGCCAGCAGTCGGGAATGGACTAGCGGGAGTAGAGATACGCAGTATTTT
CASSREWTSGSRDTQYF
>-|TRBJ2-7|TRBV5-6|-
TGTGCCAGCAGCTCACTAGGCTACGAGCAGTACTTC
CASSSLGYEQYF
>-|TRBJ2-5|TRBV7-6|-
TGTGCCAGCAGGGGCCAAGAGACCCAGTACTTC
CASRGQETQYF
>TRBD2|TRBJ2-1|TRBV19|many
TGTGCCAGTAGTATCGGACTAGCGTATGAGCAGTTCTTC
CASSIGLAYEQFF
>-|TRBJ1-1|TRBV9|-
TGTGCCAGCAGCGTCGGGTTAGCCCGGACTGAAGCTTTCTTT
CASSVGLARTEAFF
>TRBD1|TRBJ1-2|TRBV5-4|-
TGCGCCAGCAGCCAACGCCTACAGGGGTTGGGCGGCTACACCTTC
CASSQRLQGLGGYTF
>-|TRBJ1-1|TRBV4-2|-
TGTGCCAGCAGCCAGGGGGCGATAGTATGGACTGAAGCTTTCTTT
CASSQGAIVWTEAFF
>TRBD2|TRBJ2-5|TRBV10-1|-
TGCGCCAGCGCAAGCGGGGTACAAGAGACCCAGTACTTC
CASASGVQETQYF
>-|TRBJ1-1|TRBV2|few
TGTGCCAGCAGTGCGGACGGAAACACTGAAGCTTTCTTT
CASSADGNTEAFF
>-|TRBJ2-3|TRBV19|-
TGTGCCAGTAGTCGACAGGCTAGCACAGATACGCAGTATTTT
CASSRQASTDTQYF
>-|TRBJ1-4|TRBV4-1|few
TGCGCCAGCAGCCGTTGGGTGAATGAAAAACTGTTTTTT
CASSRWVNEKLFF
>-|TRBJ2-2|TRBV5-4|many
TGTGCCACGGGGGCGACCGGGGAGCTGTTTTTT
CATGATGELFF
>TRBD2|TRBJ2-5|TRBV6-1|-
TGTGCCAGCAGTGAATCCCTAGCGGGAGAAGAGACCCAGTACTTC
CASSESLAGEETQYF
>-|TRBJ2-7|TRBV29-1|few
TGCAGCGTTGATGGGCGAGCAGTTAGCTACGAGCAGTACTTC
CSVDGRAVSYEQYF
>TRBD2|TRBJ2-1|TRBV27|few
TGTGCCAGCAGGCCGGGAGGGCCTGGCTCCTACAATGAGCAGTTCTTC
CASRPGGPGSYNEQFF
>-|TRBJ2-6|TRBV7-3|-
TGTGCCAGCAGCTTAACCCAAGGCTCTGGGGCCAACGTCCTGACTTTC
CASSLTQGSGANVLTF
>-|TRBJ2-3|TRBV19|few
TGTGCCAGTAGTCCCTCCCTCGCAGATACGCAGTATTTT
CASSPSLADTQYF
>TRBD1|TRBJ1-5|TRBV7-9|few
TGTGCCAGCAGTCCGGGACAGGGGACGAATCAGCCCCAGCATTTT
CASSPGQGTNQPQHF